The sequence of this T cell receptor beta chain was determined in a study of cytomegalovirus exposure and HLA in healthy donors. Findings and limits, study-wide: The dataset shows that most TCR sequences were rare, while some public TCRs occurred in many donors.

PCR involved 60 Vbeta and 13 Jbeta primers. Assay: immunoSEQ multiplex PCR; the TCRdb copy retains only in-frame clones and omits some. This table holds 120,000 or so clones, roughly 80% found once. Note on this clone: What it binds is not known.

This CDR3 has 15 amino acids. Trimming removed 5 bases at V and 8 bases at J, with 18 bases between. From germline, CDR1 is SGHDN and CDR2 FVKESK. Source material: PBMCs. This chain uses TRBV14 with TRBJ1-4; D remains ambiguous. The source of this sequence is a woman aged 40 to 50 in good health and CMV-seronegative. CDR3 in amino acids: CASSDVRGPREKLFF. As DNA, the CDR3 is TGTGCCAGCAGCGACGTTCGCGGGCCGCGAGAAAAACTGTTTTTT.